This paragraph reports one TCR beta chain. As yet, its antigen is unknown. The CDR3 extends over 15 amino acids. Germline V lookup: CDR1 SNHLY, CDR2 FYNNEI. The trim removed 7 bases at V and 5 bases at J, leaving 7 bases unmatched. These data belong to a study of radiotherapy plus CTLA-4 blockade in lung cancer. Study-level results: Researchers report tumor-derived TCR clones expanding in blood after radiotherapy plus ipilimumab.

Generated by immunoSEQ multiplex PCR, the TCRdb table keeps only in-frame clones and is missing some. Seen here are about 39,000 clones, roughly 73% observed once, and the top ten hold roughly a quarter. The study gave focal radiation plus ipilimumab CTLA-4 blockade to patients with chemo-refractory metastatic non-small-cell lung cancer. The V and J genes are TRBV2 and TRBJ1-6, with 8 bases identical to TRBD1. This receptor was obtained from a human donor with non-small cell lung cancer that progressed on radiotherapy plus ipilimumab. The sample in question was peripheral blood, obtained from a patient treated with radiotherapy plus ipilimumab. This CDR3 is CASTDGTGDNSPLHF. The CDR3 coding sequence is TGTGCCAGCACCGATGGGACAGGCGATAATTCACCCCTCCACTTT.